This T cell receptor beta chain is from a study of T cells after yellow fever vaccination. Study-level points and caveats: Re-detected after boosting: most primary clones, 96% of CD4 and about 85% of CD8.

V lost 10 bases to trimming and J lost 6 bases, with 22 bases between them. The V gene's germline CDR1 is MNHEY and CDR2 SVGEGT. This CDR3 is built from 14 residues. Of note for this clonotype: Its specificity is unknown.

Synthesis of TCR cDNA relied on 5'RACE template switching, which attached a universal primer site and UMIs. TCRdb ran MiXCR on the 5' RACE reads and lists one entry per CDR3 protein. The top ten hold around 15% of the sample, which has just under 600,000 distinct CDR3 sequences, roughly 14% seen once. Here the sequenced sample was PBMCs, taken on the day of the yellow fever booster vaccination. The V call is TRBV6-2 or TRBV6-3, the J call TRBJ2-7; D is tentatively TRBD1 or TRBD2 (5 bases each). The TCR was taken from a man under 40 who received the YFV17D yellow fever vaccine. The DNA for the CDR3 is TGTGCCACATGCCGGGACGCAGGGTTGCGCGAGCAGTACTTC. Translating gives CATCRDAGLREQYF.